Below, 14 T cell receptor beta chains from the same sample are listed, as sequenced in a study of CD8+ T cells in alopecia areata. Treatment reported: oral pan-JAK inhibitor, 5-10 mg twice daily. Sequencing templates came from extracted RNA that was reverse transcribed into cDNA. The protocol was immunoSEQ multiplex PCR, while the TCRdb copy is restricted to in-frame clones and leaves out a portion. This table holds some 170,000 clones, 58% found once. The sequenced sample was CD4+ T cells sorted from blood, obtained at roughly week 58, from a patient treated with tofacitinib. The receptor source for this set is a human donor with alopecia areata.

The chain uses TRBV20-1 and TRBJ1-1; D is undetermined. CDR1 is DFQATT and CDR2 is SNEGSKA in the germline V gene (reference sequence). The CDR3 consists of 11 residues. The germline V and J ends were trimmed by 3 bases and 7 bases, with 9 bases remaining between them. The CDR3 sequence is CSASVAVEAFF. The CDR3 nucleotides read TGCAGTGCTAGTGTGGCAGTTGAAGCTTTCTTT.

The V call is TRBV29-1, the J call TRBJ1-4, with D perhaps matching TRBD1 (6 bases). The V gene's germline CDR1 is SQVTM and CDR2 ANQGSEA. Trimming stripped 4 bases from V and 4 bases from J, with 13 bases between. The CDR3 covers 14 residues. The CDR3 sequence is CSVARGSNNEKLFF. The CDR3 DNA reads as TGCAGCGTTGCCAGGGGCTCTAATAATGAAAAACTGTTTTTT.

This clone was counted a few times. The genes are TRBV29-1 and TRBJ1-3, with TRBD1 identical over 7 bases. The germline CDR1 and CDR2 sequences are SQVTM and ANQGSEA. There are 15 residues in the CDR3. V shed 4 bases, J shed 5 bases, and the junction held 11 bases outside the gene matches. CDR3 loop: CSVVPEQGPRNTIYF. The CDR3 nucleotides are TGCAGCGTTGTTCCTGAACAGGGGCCAAGAAACACCATATATTTT.

V usage is TRBV7-9 and J usage is TRBJ2-7; D is uncertain. Trimming took 6 bases from V and 0 from J, leaving 12 bases between them. This CDR3 contains 14 residues. Per the germline V gene, CDR1 is SEHNR and CDR2 is FQNEAQ (reference sequence). CDR3 residues: CASRPDLNSYEQYF. The CDR3 DNA is TGTGCCAGCAGACCCGACCTCAACTCCTACGAGCAGTACTTC.

This clone was seen only a few times. J is TRBJ1-1 and V is TRBV29-1, with a weak D call TRBD1 (5 bases). The germline CDR1 and CDR2 sequences are SQVTM and ANQGSEA. Trimming pared 5 bases from V and 2 bases from J, leaving 15 bases between. The CDR3 covers 14 residues. CDR3: CSVQRGRVNTEAFF. CDR3 sequence (DNA): TGCAGCGTTCAGAGGGGCAGGGTTAACACTGAAGCTTTCTTT.

The gene calls are TRBV6-5 and TRBJ2-5; 9 bases fit TRBD2. After removal of 0 bases from V and 4 bases from J, the junction contained 6 bases not matched to a gene. Germline V gene data show CDR1 as MNHEY and CDR2 as SVGAGI. The CDR3 is made up of 16 amino acids. The CDR3 region has the DNA TGTGCCAGCAGTTACTCGAAGGGACTAGCAATAGAGACCCAGTACTTC. It encodes CASSYSKGLAIETQYF.

The chain carries TRBV5-1 and TRBJ2-5, with D possibly matching TRBD2 (5 bases). Germline CDR1 is SGHRS and CDR2 is YFSETQ. The V end was cut by 3 bases, the J end by 0 bases, with 12 bases between. The CDR3 sequence is 15 residues long. CDR3 coding DNA: TGCGCCAGCAGCTCCACCGTCGGGGACCAAGAGACCCAGTACTTC. Its protein product is CASSSTVGDQETQYF.

The chain combines TRBV2 with TRBJ1-2; D call uncertain. This CDR3 is 14 amino acids long. Trimming left V 3 bases short and J 4 bases short, with 12 bases between. From germline, CDR1 is SNHLY and CDR2 FYNNEI. In DNA form, the CDR3 reads TGTGCCAGCAGTGAGGACCTACCCCCCTATGGCTACACCTTC. Translated, it gives CASSEDLPPYGYTF.

As regards this clone: Sequence at one end of the junction differs from germline and may be a read error. The chain recombines TRBV25-1 with TRBJ2-1; 10 nucleotides match TRBD1. Germline V gene data show CDR1 as MGHDK and CDR2 as SYGVNS. CDR3 size: 16 residues. CDR3 in amino acids: CATSDSGQGDRDEQFF. CDR3 nucleotides: TGTGCCACCAGTGACAGCGGACAGGGGGACAGGGATGAGCAGTTCTTC.

The count of this clone is one. This sequence joins TRBV2 and TRBJ1-6; maybe TRBD1 (5 bases). The V and J ends lost 8 bases and 9 bases respectively, with 17 bases between them. Germline values: CDR1 SNHLY, CDR2 FYNNEI. The CDR3 has 14 amino acids. CDR3 in amino acids: CASGPLVGTSPLHF. As DNA, the CDR3 is TGTGCCAGCGGGCCCTTGGTGGGGACTTCACCCCTCCACTTT.

This chain joins TRBV15 and TRBJ2-5; D is unclear. The V gene lost 0 bases and the J gene lost 5 bases, with 19 bases spanning the gap. Germline-derived CDR1 and CDR2 are LNHNV and YYDKDF (reference sequence). The CDR3 runs 17 residues. In nucleotides, the CDR3 is TGTGCCACCAGCAGAGATTTTGGGAACGTGGGCCGGGAGACCCAGTACTTC. This sequence encodes CATSRDFGNVGRETQYF.

V usage is TRBV20-1 and J usage is TRBJ2-7, with D uncertain. The germline V and J ends were trimmed by 0 bases and 4 bases, with 4 bases remaining between them. Germline V gene lookup returns CDR1 DFQATT and CDR2 SNEGSKA (reference sequence). The CDR3 runs 11 residues. As DNA, the CDR3 is TGCAGTGCTAGAGACTTATACGAGCAGTACTTC. Translated: CSARDLYEQYF.

This chain links TRBV7-9 with TRBJ2-5, with D maybe TRBD2 (7 bases). The V gene lost 4 bases and the J gene lost 5 bases, with 14 bases spanning the gap. This CDR3 has 14 residues. The germline CDR1 and CDR2 sequences are SEHNR and FQNEAQ (reference sequence). The CDR3 here is CASSSEGGHETQYF. The CDR3 nucleotides are TGTGCCAGCAGCTCGGAGGGGGGGCATGAGACCCAGTACTTC.

The chain has TRBV2 and TRBJ1-1; no firm D call. The germline V gene encodes CDR1 SNHLY and CDR2 FYNNEI. The CDR3 has 14 amino acids. Trimming pared 5 bases from V and 1 base from J, leaving 11 bases between. Here the CDR3 DNA reads TGTGCCAGCAGTTTCGGGGAAGGGAACACTGAAGCTTTCTTT. It translates to CASSFGEGNTEAFF.